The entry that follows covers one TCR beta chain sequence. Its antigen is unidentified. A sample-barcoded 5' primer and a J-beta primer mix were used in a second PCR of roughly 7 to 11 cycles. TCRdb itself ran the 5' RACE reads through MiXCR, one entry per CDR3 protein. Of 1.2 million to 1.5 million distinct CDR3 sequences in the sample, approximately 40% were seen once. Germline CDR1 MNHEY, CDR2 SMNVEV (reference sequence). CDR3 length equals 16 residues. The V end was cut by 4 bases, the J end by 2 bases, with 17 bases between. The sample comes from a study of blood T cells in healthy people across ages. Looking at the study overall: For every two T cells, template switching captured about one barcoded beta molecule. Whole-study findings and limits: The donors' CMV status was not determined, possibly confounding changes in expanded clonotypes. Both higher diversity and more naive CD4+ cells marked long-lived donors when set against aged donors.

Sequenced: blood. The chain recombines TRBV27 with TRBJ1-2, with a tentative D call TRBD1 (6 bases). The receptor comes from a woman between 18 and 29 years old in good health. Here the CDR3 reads CASSYGGYSYNYGYTF. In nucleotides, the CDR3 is TGTGCCAGCAGTTACGGGGGCTATAGCTACAACTATGGCTACACCTTC.